These 8 T cell receptor beta chains came from one sample sequenced in a study of CD8+CD57+ T cells in acquired aplastic anemia. All patients picked for sequencing had shown, by flow cytometry, an expansion of CD8+CD57+ cells. Genomic DNA served as template for TCR beta VDJ and CDR3 profiling. TCRdb reprocessed the reads with MiXCR, giving one entry per CDR3 protein. The sample includes 200,000 to 250,000 distinct CDR3 sequences, roughly 45% of them seen just once. What was sequenced was sorted CD4+, CD8+, or CD8+CD57+ T cells (not recorded which) from PBMCs. The receptors were sampled from a human donor with aplastic anemia.

This clonotype is a singleton in its sample. The chain employs TRBV20-1 and TRBJ1-6, with D unresolved. This CDR3 has 16 residues. Germline V gives CDR1 DFQATT, CDR2 SNEGSKA (reference sequence). CDR3 residues: CRPSQIKNSYNSPLHF. The DNA of the CDR3 is TGCAGACCCTCCCAGATCAAGAACTCCTATAATTCACCCCTCCACTTT.

This clonotype was observed many times. The chain joins TRBV5-1 to TRBJ2-7; 8 bases are shared with TRBD2. Germline values: CDR1 SGHRS, CDR2 YFSETQ. V lost 0 bases and J lost 3; bases outside the gene matches: 5. The CDR3 is 15 residues long. The CDR3 region has the DNA TGCGCCAGCAGCTTGGCGGGGGGGGTTGGCTACGAGCAGTACTTC. It yields the protein CASSLAGGVGYEQYF.

The sample holds many counts of this clonotype. The chain has TRBV7-3 and TRBJ2-6, with 7 bases aligning to TRBD1. The V and J ends lost 8 bases and 3 bases, in that order; junction bases with no gene match: 13. Germline V gives CDR1 SGHTA, CDR2 FQGTGA. The CDR3 consists of 17 residues. The CDR3 DNA sequence: TGTGCCAGCTCCCCCGGGACAGCCATTTATGGGGCCAACGTCCTGACTTTC. Its protein is CASSPGTAIYGANVLTF.

The CDR3 here is CASSPQDRAYGYTF. CDR3 coding DNA: TGTGCCAGTAGCCCCCAGGACAGGGCCTATGGCTACACCTTC. The chain employs TRBV19 and TRBJ1-2, with 8 bases lining up with TRBD1. V was clipped by 6 bases and J by 4 bases; unmatched bases: 7. Germline CDR1 is LNHDA and CDR2 is SQIVND (reference sequence). CDR3 length equals 14 residues.

This chain joins TRBV7-3 and TRBJ2-1; D remains ambiguous. Per the germline V gene, CDR1 is SGHTA and CDR2 is FQGTGA. V was trimmed by 1 base and J by 2 bases, leaving 3 bases between them. This CDR3 has 13 residues. CDR3 DNA sequence: TGTGCCAGCAGCTTAAGACCCTACAATGAGCAGTTCTTC. Translation: CASSLRPYNEQFF.

This sequence joins TRBV24-1 and TRBJ1-2; D call uncertain. CDR1 KGHDR and CDR2 SFDVKD come from the germline V gene. The V end was cut by 11 bases, the J end by 6 bases, with 18 bases between. CDR3 length: 13 amino acids. The CDR3 spells CASSTDEENGYTF. CDR3 nucleotide sequence: TGTGCCAGCAGCACTGACGAGGAGAATGGCTACACCTTC.

There are many counts of this clonotype. The rearrangement links TRBV20-1 to TRBJ1-1; perhaps TRBD1 as D (6 bases). CDR3 length equals 15 residues. V was cut by 0 bases and J by 2 bases, with 13 bases left in between. Germline CDR1 is DFQATT and CDR2 is SNEGSKA (reference sequence). The CDR3 region is CSARDSGQSNTEAFF. The CDR3 DNA sequence: TGCAGTGCTAGAGACTCGGGACAATCAAACACTGAAGCTTTCTTT.

This rearrangement joins TRBV12-3 or TRBV12-4 to TRBJ2-7; unclear D gene. Trimming removed 5 bases from V and 3 bases from J, with 8 bases in between. This CDR3 is built from 12 residues. CDR3 in amino acids: CASSPRDYEQYF. In nucleotides, the CDR3 is TGTGCCAGCAGTCCGCGAGACTACGAGCAGTACTTC.